Here is one T cell receptor beta chain with its context. The missing conserved phenylalanine or tryptophan at the end of this CDR3 makes a read error likely. RNA was extracted from bulk tissue without any cell sorting. This non-tumor lung sample came from over 3 cm beyond the tumor edge. Germline CDR1 SEHNR, CDR2 FQNEAQ (reference sequence). Trimming at V came to 5 bases and at J to 6 bases, leaving 12 bases not matched to a gene. The CDR3 is 18 residues long. Three rounds of nested PCR, following a modified ARM-PCR protocol, produced the TCRbeta library. MiXCR, run by TCRdb on the multiplex PCR reads, gives a single entry per CDR3 protein. The profile covers about 67,000 distinct CDR3 sequences, with 65% to 80% appearing a single time and 40% to 55% taken by the ten largest. The record originates from a study of tumor and adjacent non-tumor tissue in lung cancer.

Sequencing was performed on distant non-tumor lung tissue. The V and J genes are TRBV7-9 and TRBJ2-1, with 14 bases identical to TRBD2. This TCR was recovered from a man in his fifties or sixties with non-small cell lung cancer. DNA of the CDR3: TGTGCCAGCAGCCCTCGTGGGACTAGCGGGAGATTGGGCAATGAGCAGTTCTAC. It codes for CASSPRGTSGRLGNEQFY.